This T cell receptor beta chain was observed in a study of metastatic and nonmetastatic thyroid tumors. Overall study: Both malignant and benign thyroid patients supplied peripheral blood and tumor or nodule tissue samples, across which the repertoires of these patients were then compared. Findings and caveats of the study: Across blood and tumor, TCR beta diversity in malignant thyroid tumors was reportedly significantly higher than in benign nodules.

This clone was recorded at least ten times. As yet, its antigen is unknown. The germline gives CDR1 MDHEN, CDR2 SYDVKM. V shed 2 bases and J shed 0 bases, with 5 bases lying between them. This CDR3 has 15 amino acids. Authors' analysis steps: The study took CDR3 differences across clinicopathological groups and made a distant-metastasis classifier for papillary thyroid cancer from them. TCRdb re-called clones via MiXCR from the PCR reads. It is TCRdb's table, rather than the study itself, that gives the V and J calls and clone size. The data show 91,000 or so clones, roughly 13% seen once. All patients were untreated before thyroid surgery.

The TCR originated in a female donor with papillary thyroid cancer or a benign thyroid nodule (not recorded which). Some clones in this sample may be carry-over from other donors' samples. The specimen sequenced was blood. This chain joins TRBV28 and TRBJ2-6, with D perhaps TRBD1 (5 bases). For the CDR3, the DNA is TGTGCCAGCAGTTTAGACAGCTCTGGGGCCAACGTCCTGACTTTC. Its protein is CASSLDSSGANVLTF.